This T cell receptor beta chain was identified in a study of OX40 agonist ivuxolimab in advanced cancers. As for this clone: Its antigen remains unknown.

Clones were sequenced by immunoSEQ multiplex PCR, and TCRdb holds only the in-frame ones, with some missing. The sample has 75,000 to 80,000 clones, around four fifths seen once; the top ten hold around 0.8%. The CDR3 consists of 15 residues. V was trimmed by 3 bases and J by 1 base, leaving 14 bases between them. Germline CDR1 reads GTSNPN; CDR2 reads SVGIG (reference sequence). General observations from the study: In the expanded peripheral T cells, antigen specificity was never determined. There was clonal expansion of CD4+ and CD8+ blood T cells by week 6 at 0.1 to 3.0 mg/kg.

The chain has TRBV30 and TRBJ2-3, with D tentatively TRBD2 (6 bases). The material was CD4+ or CD8+ T cells sorted from blood, obtained in a trial of the OX40 agonist ivuxolimab. The receptor comes from an adult with an advanced solid tumor such as melanoma, head and neck, liver or kidney cancer. The CDR3 region is CAWSHKVAGTDTQYF. Written as DNA, the CDR3 is TGTGCCTGGAGCCACAAGGTAGCGGGCACAGATACGCAGTATTTT.